The entry below gives a single TCR beta chain sequence along with its context. This clonotype was detected many times. It has no known antigen specificity. Nothing much larger sits one base from this clone, and base qualities are not available. V is pared back by 1 base and J by 3 bases, with 13 bases lying between the germline termini. The germline V gene (reference sequence) gives CDR1 as LNHNV and CDR2 as YYDKDF. Reading from cysteine to phenylalanine, the CDR3 counts 15 amino acids. The DNA shown is the 45-base CDR3, in frame from base 1. The sequencer listed for this sample is Illumina HiSeq 2500. In-frame beta chains were kept once TCRdb had trimmed the public reads at Q25 with fastp and called clones with MiXCR. Identical CDR3 protein sequences are pooled into one entry, listed with their most common genes and DNA. This sample comprises 150 to 200 distinct CDR3 sequences, around 27% of them detected only once. The ten largest make up over 99% of the sample.

The data derive from a study (dated by TCRdb to the late 2010s). As for the study more broadly: To characterize human CD8+ TCR repertoires that recognize immunodominant viral antigens, the researchers relied on sequence and structural analyses.

The paper as a whole reports these results and caveats: Reports indicated that CD8+ TCR repertoires specific to different immunodominant viral antigens were highly diverse and distinct from one another.

The TCR sequence derives from a male donor. The chain uses TRBV15 and TRBJ2-7; the D gene is perhaps TRBD2, from 6 matching bases. Sequencing was performed on CD8+ T cells (not recorded whether cultured). The CDR3 is CATSRVPSGSYEQYF. The DNA sequence is given as TGTGCCACCAGCAGAGTTCCCTCCGGGAGCTACGAGCAGTACTTC.